A selection of T cell receptor beta chains follows, all from one sample in a study of blood T cell repertoires in COVID-19. The method was immunoSEQ multiplex PCR; TCRdb's version includes in-frame clones alone and lacks a portion of them. The sample yields roughly 110,000 clones, approximately 90% seen once. The specimen was peripheral blood. The receptors were gathered from a woman aged 25 to 45 with acute or convalescent COVID-19. CDR3s include the opening cysteine and the closing phenylalanine or tryptophan. D genes are given only for firm matches. Some rows have no size entry. The others give once, few or many, or a class for an expanded clone.

D gene	V gene	J gene	clone size	CDR3 protein
-	TRBV6-5	TRBJ1-1	-	CASTGQMNTEAFF
TRBD1	TRBV10-3	TRBJ1-2	-	CAISDPGQGVRDGYTF
TRBD2	TRBV6-1	TRBJ2-1	-	CASSESPPGTSGGAGENEQFF
TRBD1	TRBV6-5	TRBJ1-5	-	CASGRTGGNQPQHF
TRBD1	TRBV11-2	TRBJ1-4	-	CASTVLVTGNEKLFF
TRBD1	TRBV19	TRBJ2-1	-	CASAGGTQFF
-	TRBV3-1/TRBV3-2	TRBJ1-4	-	CASSQESGLNEKLFF
-	TRBV5-6	TRBJ1-2	-	CASGVTGGYTF
TRBD1	TRBV27	TRBJ2-1	once	CASSFLGGTGGSEQFF
TRBD1	TRBV7-2	TRBJ1-6	-	CASSLGGGAGSPLHF
TRBD1	TRBV30	TRBJ1-1	-	CAWSVPHRGNTEAFF
TRBD1	TRBV12-5	TRBJ1-4	-	CASGEINRGLNEKLFF
-	TRBV4-2	TRBJ2-3	-	CASSQTSTDTQYF
-	TRBV13	TRBJ1-1	-	CASSPTGANTEAFF
-	TRBV18	TRBJ1-3	-	CASSIGSASSGNTIYF
-	TRBV10-3	TRBJ2-1	-	CAISESAGMVNEQFF
TRBD2	TRBV3-1/TRBV3-2	TRBJ2-1	-	CASSQDQRGNNEQFF
-	TRBV7-5	TRBJ1-5	-	CARQGAGNQPQHF
TRBD1	TRBV7-6	TRBJ2-3	-	CASSPMPTGGNTDTQYF
TRBD1	TRBV19	TRBJ1-1	-	CASMGQGNTEAFF
-	TRBV5-5	TRBJ1-6	-	CASSTGQSPPLHF
TRBD2	TRBV5-1	TRBJ2-2	-	CASSGGSALAGVDTGELFF
-	TRBV11-2	TRBJ1-2	-	CASSLGLEIGSNGYTF
-	TRBV5-5	TRBJ2-7	-	CASSLLSFGQLTGEQYF
-	TRBV27	TRBJ1-2	-	CASSLVKSDGYTF
TRBD2	TRBV7-2	TRBJ2-1	-	CASNLGGGNEQFF
TRBD2	TRBV18	TRBJ2-1	many	CASSLAGYNEQFF
-	TRBV2	TRBJ1-1	-	CASSGRGDNTEAFF
-	TRBV4-1	TRBJ2-5	-	CASSRISEWAGTQETQYF